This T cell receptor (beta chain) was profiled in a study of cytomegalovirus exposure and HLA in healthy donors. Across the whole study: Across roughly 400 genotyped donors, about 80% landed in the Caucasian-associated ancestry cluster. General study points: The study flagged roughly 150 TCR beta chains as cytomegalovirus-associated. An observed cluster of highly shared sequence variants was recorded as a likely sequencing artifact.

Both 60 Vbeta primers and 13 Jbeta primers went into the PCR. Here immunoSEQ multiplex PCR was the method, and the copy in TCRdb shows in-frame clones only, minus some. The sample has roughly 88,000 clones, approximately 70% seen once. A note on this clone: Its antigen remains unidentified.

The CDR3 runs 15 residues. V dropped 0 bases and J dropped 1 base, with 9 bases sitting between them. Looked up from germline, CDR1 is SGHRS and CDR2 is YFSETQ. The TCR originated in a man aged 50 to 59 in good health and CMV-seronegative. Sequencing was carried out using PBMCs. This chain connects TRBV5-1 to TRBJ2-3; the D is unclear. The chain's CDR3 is CASSLVAVGTDTQYF. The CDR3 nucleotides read TGCGCCAGCAGCTTGGTGGCAGTGGGCACAGATACGCAGTATTTT.